A selection of T cell receptor beta chains follows, all from one sample in a study of shared clonotypes between healthy human individuals. Data came from immunoSEQ multiplex PCR; TCRdb stores just in-frame clones and leaves some out. In the table there are 450,000 to 550,000 clones, about four fifths of which are singletons. Sequencing used PBMCs. The receptors shown here come from a woman in her 40s in good health. Some clones in this sample may be carry-over from other donors' samples. Each CDR3 is given with its conserved first and last residue. D genes are given only for firm matches. Not all rows give a size; the values are once, few, many and, for expanded clones, a class.

clone size,J gene,V gene,D gene,CDR3 DNA,CDR3 protein
many,TRBJ1-2,TRBV5-5,TRBD1,TGTGCCAGCAGCCCCGGGAGGGGGCTACATGGCTACACCTTC,CASSPGRGLHGYTF
NA,TRBJ2-2,TRBV19,TRBD2,TGTGCCAGTAGTATAGCTGTCCGGCGACTAGCGGGAGCGAACACCGGGGAGCTGTTTTTT,CASSIAVRRLAGANTGELFF
few,TRBJ1-3,TRBV19,TRBD1,TGTGCCAGTAAAGACAGGGGACGATCTGGAAACACCATATATTTT,CASKDRGRSGNTIYF
NA,TRBJ1-1,TRBV19,TRBD1,TGTGCCAGTAGCGGGGCAGGGGGCAAAAGCACTGAAGCTTTCTTT,CASSGAGGKSTEAFF
NA,TRBJ1-2,TRBV10-1,NA,TGCGCCAGCAGTGAGTCGGGAGGGGCGGAGGTTCTTGGCTACACCTTC,CASSESGGAEVLGYTF
NA,TRBJ2-5,TRBV19,TRBD2,TGTGCCAGTAGTACGTCCGGGGGGGAGACCCAGTACTTC,CASSTSGGETQYF
NA,TRBJ2-3,TRBV9,NA,TGTGCCAGCAGCGTACAGGGAGCCCTAGGAGATACGCAGTATTTT,CASSVQGALGDTQYF
few,TRBJ1-1,TRBV5-1,NA,TGCGCCAGCAGCTTGGCCCTCCCGGACGGTGAAGCTTTCTTT,CASSLALPDGEAFF
few,TRBJ1-1,TRBV19,TRBD1,TGTGCCGTTAGGGACAGGGTATGGAACACTGAAGCTTTCTTT,CAVRDRVWNTEAFF
NA,TRBJ2-3,TRBV5-5,NA,TGTGCCAGCAGCCTCGGGTGGGGTTACACAGATACGCAGTATTTT,CASSLGWGYTDTQYF
NA,TRBJ1-2,TRBV28,TRBD1,TGTGCCAGCAGGAGATCAGGGGGCGCGACCTATGGCTACACCTTC,CASRRSGGATYGYTF